Described below is a single T cell receptor beta chain sequence and its context. As yet, its antigen is unknown. This entry is derived from a study of graft-versus-host responses after intestinal transplantation. About the study: Every transplant recipient was induced with anti-thymocyte globulin, then maintained on tacrolimus and steroids for around 3 years. Study results and caveats: Present in recipient marrow, GvH clones included some that appeared first in ileum or blood. When patients had graft-donor T cell macrochimerism, their allografts held high graft-versus-host to host-versus-graft clonal ratios.

This CDR3 has 14 residues. The V gene lost 0 bases and the J gene lost 6 bases, with 13 bases spanning the gap. Germline V gives CDR1 SGDLS, CDR2 YYNGEE. Measured with immunoSEQ multiplex PCR; TCRdb has only the in-frame clones, and not every one. This table has tens of thousands of clones, around 94% appearing once. The clonotype comes from a human patient who received an intestinal transplant, so some T cells may come from the graft donor. V and J are TRBV9 and TRBJ2-7; D unclear. The specimen comprised PBMCs, sampled 16 days after intestinal transplant. CDR3 nucleotide sequence: TGTGCCAGCAGCGTAGGTCCCGAACGAGGCGAGCAGTACTTC. Protein: CASSVGPERGEQYF.